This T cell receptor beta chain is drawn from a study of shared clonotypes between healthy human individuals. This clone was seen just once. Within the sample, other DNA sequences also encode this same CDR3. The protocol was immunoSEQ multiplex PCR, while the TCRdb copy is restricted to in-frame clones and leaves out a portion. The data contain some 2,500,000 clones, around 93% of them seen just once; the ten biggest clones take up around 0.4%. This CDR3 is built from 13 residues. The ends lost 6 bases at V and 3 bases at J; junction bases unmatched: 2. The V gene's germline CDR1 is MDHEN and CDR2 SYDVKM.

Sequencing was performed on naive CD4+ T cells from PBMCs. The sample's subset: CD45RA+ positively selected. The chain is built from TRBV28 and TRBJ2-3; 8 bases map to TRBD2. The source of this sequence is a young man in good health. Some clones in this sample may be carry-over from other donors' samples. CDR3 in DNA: TGTGCCAGCAGAGGCGGGGGGACAGATACGCAGTATTTT. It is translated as CASRGGGTDTQYF.